The 25 T cell receptor beta chains listed next were all sequenced from one sample in a study of T-cell memory formation after mild COVID-19. TCRdb recomputed calls from the 5' RACE reads with MiXCR, one row per CDR3 protein. This table has fewer than 200,000 distinct CDR3 sequences, around 13% appearing once. The sequenced sample was PBMCs or a T cell subset sorted from them (not recorded which). These receptors all stem from a man younger than 30 who had mild COVID-19 (a few samples of this study predate the infection). Cell type and time point are not known.

This clonotype was seen more than once but under ten times. The chain carries TRBV12-3 or TRBV12-4 and TRBJ1-2; 10 nucleotides align to TRBD1. The CDR3 totals 15 residues. V dropped 5 bases and J dropped 8; count of bases not matched to a gene: 11. The CDR3 sequence is CASSEGDRGRQGYTF. The CDR3 coding sequence is TGTGCCAGCAGTGAAGGCGACAGGGGGCGGCAGGGCTACACCTTC.

J is TRBJ2-2 and V is TRBV4-1; D may be TRBD2 (6 bases). The CDR3 is made up of 14 amino acids. Trimming left V 4 bases short and J 5 bases short, with 11 bases between. Per germline, CDR1 MGHRA and CDR2 YSYEKL. The CDR3 DNA is TGCGCCAGCAGCCCGGGAGAGGGAACCGGGGAGCTGTTTTTT. It yields the protein CASSPGEGTGELFF.

This clonotype was observed at least ten times. The chain employs TRBV7-3 and TRBJ2-1; perhaps TRBD2 as D (5 bases). This CDR3 has 13 amino acids. Germline V lookup: CDR1 SGHTA, CDR2 FQGTGA. V dropped 5 bases and J dropped 7 bases, with 12 bases sitting between them. The CDR3 sequence is CASSLTRGNEQFF. CDR3 bases: TGTGCCAGCAGCCTCACTCGGGGAAATGAGCAGTTCTTC.

V and J are TRBV7-3 and TRBJ2-5; 9 nucleotides line up with TRBD1. The J segment lost 5 bases and the V segment lost 4 bases, leaving 5 bases of the junction unmatched. CDR3 length equals 14 residues. CDR1 SGHTA and CDR2 FQGTGA come from the germline V gene. Here the CDR3 DNA reads TGTGCCAGCAGCTCTGGGACAGGGTACGAGACCCAGTACTTC. Its protein is CASSSGTGYETQYF. Full variable domain (remainder filled in from reference TRBV7-3 and TRBJ2-5): GAGVSQTPSNKVTEKGKYVELRCDPISGHTALYWYRQSLGQGPEFLIYFQGTGAADDSGLPNDRFFAVRPEGSVSTLKIQRTERGDSAVYLCASSSGTGYETQYFGPGTRLLVL.

CDR3 protein: CASRTIDREGLFF. The CDR3 DNA is TGTGCCAGCAGGACGATTGACAGGGAAGGACTGTTTTTT. The chain joins TRBV6-5 to TRBJ1-4; 7 positions agree with TRBD1. The CDR3 is 13 residues long. Looked up from germline, CDR1 is MNHEY and CDR2 is SVGAGI. With V trimmed by 6 bases and J by 13 bases, 11 bases remained unmatched.

This clonotype was seen only a few times. The CDR3 loop reads CASSLRDRDNSPLHF. Written as DNA, the CDR3 is TGTGCCAGCAGCTTACGGGACAGGGACAATTCACCCCTCCACTTT. The V gene is TRBV7-6, the J gene TRBJ1-6, with TRBD1 matching over 9 bases. The trim removed 2 bases at V and 7 bases at J, leaving 3 bases unmatched. From germline, CDR1 is SGHVS and CDR2 FNYEAQ. The CDR3 has 15 residues.

This chain links TRBV5-6 with TRBJ2-1; D is undetermined. The germline V and J ends were trimmed by 4 bases and 2 bases, with 16 bases remaining between them. The CDR3 length is 16 residues. Germline-derived CDR1 and CDR2 are SGHDT and YYEEEE. The CDR3 loop is CASSTPGRNAYNEQFF. CDR3 in DNA: TGTGCCAGCAGCACCCCCGGTCGCAATGCCTACAATGAGCAGTTCTTC.

The genes are TRBV3-1 and TRBJ2-3, with TRBD2 matching over 10 bases. Germline values: CDR1 LGHDT, CDR2 YNNKEL (reference sequence). J lost 0 bases, V lost 2 bases, and 2 bases had no gene match. The CDR3 length is 16 residues. For the CDR3, the DNA is TGTGCCAGCAGCCAACTAGCGGGGGTTAGCACAGATACGCAGTATTTT. It encodes CASSQLAGVSTDTQYF.

This clonotype was detected only a few times. The V and J genes are TRBV5-1 and TRBJ2-3, with TRBD1 matching over 7 bases. This CDR3 region has 15 residues. V lost 4 bases and J lost 3; bases outside the gene matches: 8. From germline, CDR1 is SGHRS and CDR2 YFSETQ. CDR3: CASSRSGTVTDTQYF. The CDR3 region has the DNA TGCGCCAGCAGCCGATCCGGGACAGTAACAGATACGCAGTATTTT.

This clonotype was seen repeatedly, ten times or more. V is TRBV7-9 and J is TRBJ2-1; 10 bases map to TRBD2. CDR1 is SEHNR, CDR2 FQNEAQ, per germline (reference sequence). The CDR3 totals 16 residues. Trimming at V came to 6 bases and at J to 1 base, leaving 6 bases not matched to a gene. CDR3 sequence: CASRRAGGESYNEQFF. The CDR3 DNA sequence: TGTGCCAGCAGAAGAGCGGGGGGGGAGTCCTACAATGAGCAGTTCTTC.

V and J are TRBV7-6 and TRBJ2-1, with unresolved D. This CDR3 contains 14 residues. V dropped 3 bases and J dropped 2 bases, with 8 bases sitting between them. Germline V gives CDR1 SGHVS, CDR2 FNYEAQ. The chain's CDR3 is CASSFLGTYNEQFF. DNA for the CDR3: TGTGCCAGCAGCTTTCTAGGGACCTACAATGAGCAGTTCTTC.

The chain is built from TRBV6-5 and TRBJ2-5, with D unresolved. The CDR3 length is 15 residues. Germline V gene sequence: CDR1 MNHEY, CDR2 SVGAGI. Trimming shortened V by 7 bases and J by 5 bases, and 20 bases separated the two germline ends. As DNA, the CDR3 is TGTGCCAGCAATAAGAGCCCATTACCTTTGGAGACCCAGTACTTC. Residues: CASNKSPLPLETQYF.

This clonotype appeared many times. This chain uses TRBV5-1 with TRBJ2-3, with D perhaps TRBD2 (5 bases). This CDR3 is 15 amino acids long. V was trimmed by 0 bases and J by 4 bases, leaving 12 bases between them. Germline V lookup: CDR1 SGHRS, CDR2 YFSETQ. The CDR3 bases are TGCGCCAGCAGCTTGGTTCCCCTAGCCTCAGATACGCAGTATTTT. Its translation: CASSLVPLASDTQYF.

There are a few counts of this clonotype. CDR3 bases: TGTGCCAGCAGATCGGCCCAGATGAACTATGGCTACACCTTC. This encodes CASRSAQMNYGYTF. The chain combines TRBV11-2 with TRBJ1-2; D not certain. V gave up 6 bases and J gave up 2 bases, with 13 bases separating them. CDR3 length: 14 amino acids. CDR1 SGHAT and CDR2 FQNNGV come from the germline V gene. Using reference TRBV11-2 and TRBJ1-2 for the parts outside the CDR3, the full variable domain is EAGVAQSPRYKIIEKRQSVAFWCNPISGHATLYWYQQILGQGPKLLIQFQNNGVVDDSQLPKDRFSAERLKGVDSTLKIQPAKLEDSAVYLCASRSAQMNYGYTFGSGTRLTVV.

The CDR3 DNA sequence: TGTGCCAGCAGCTTGGGGCACGGCCTTGGAAACACCATATATTTT. Amino acid sequence: CASSLGHGLGNTIYF. The V gene is TRBV7-2, the J gene TRBJ1-3, with a tentative D call TRBD1 (5 bases). V dropped 3 bases and J dropped 3 bases, with 12 bases sitting between them. There are 15 residues in the CDR3. Per the germline V gene, CDR1 is SGHTA and CDR2 is FQGNSA. The full variable domain, in which reference TRBV7-2 and TRBJ1-3 provide the parts outside the CDR3, is GAGVSQSPSNKVTEKGKDVELRCDPISGHTALYWYRQSLGQGLEFLIYFQGNSAPDKSGLPSDRFSAERTGGSVSTLTIQRTQQEDSAVYLCASSLGHGLGNTIYFGEGSWLTVV.

The rearrangement uses TRBV6-2 or TRBV6-3 and TRBJ2-3, with D maybe TRBD2 (5 bases). Trimming stripped 2 bases from V and 0 bases from J, with 9 bases between. The germline gives CDR1 MNHEY, CDR2 SVGEGT. The CDR3 covers 15 residues. CDR3 amino acids: CASSYEGASTDTQYF. The CDR3 DNA sequence: TGTGCCAGCAGTTACGAGGGTGCTAGCACAGATACGCAGTATTTT.

The V gene is TRBV5-1, the J gene TRBJ1-2; no reliable D call. This CDR3 contains 17 residues. Germline lookup yields CDR1 SGHRS and CDR2 YFSETQ. Trimming shortened V by 4 bases and J by 7 bases, and 26 bases separated the two germline ends. CDR3 sequence: CASSTTGLSQRLSGYTF. For the CDR3, the DNA is TGCGCCAGCAGCACGACCGGTTTGTCACAGCGACTCAGTGGCTACACCTTC.

This clonotype showed up just a few times. The chain joins TRBV14 to TRBJ2-3; 7 bases align to TRBD2. Germline CDR1 SGHDN, CDR2 FVKESK. The ends lost 0 bases at V and 9 bases at J; junction bases unmatched: 15. This CDR3 spans 17 amino acids. The CDR3 sequence: CASSQEVASGLVRTQYF. The CDR3 region has the DNA TGTGCCAGCAGCCAAGAAGTGGCTAGCGGTCTTGTGAGGACGCAGTATTTT.

This clonotype was detected only a few times. The chain carries TRBV20-1 and TRBJ2-2; D gene unclear. The CDR3 contains 13 residues. Trimming removed 6 bases from V and 6 bases from J, with 14 bases in between. Germline CDR1 is DFQATT and CDR2 is SNEGSKA (reference sequence). The CDR3 DNA is TGCAGTGCCCACACGCCGTCTGCCGGGGAGCTGTTTTTT. The encoded protein is CSAHTPSAGELFF.

In this sample, this clonotype turned up a few times. CDR3: CATTLTASGGANEQFF. CDR3 sequence (DNA): TGCGCCACCACACTCACTGCTAGCGGGGGGGCCAATGAGCAGTTCTTC. The chain recombines TRBV5-1 with TRBJ2-1; TRBD2 aligns across 12 bases. The J segment lost 6 bases and the V segment lost 9 bases, leaving 13 bases of the junction unmatched. CDR3 size: 16 residues. The germline V gene has CDR1 SGHRS and CDR2 YFSETQ.

V is TRBV5-1 and J is TRBJ1-5; weak D call: TRBD1 (6 bases). V was trimmed by 2 bases and J by 3 bases, leaving 15 bases between them. The CDR3 spans 16 residues. Germline-derived CDR1 and CDR2 are SGHRS and YFSETQ. The CDR3 here is CASSLPGQPVNQPQHF. CDR3 DNA: TGCGCCAGCAGCTTACCTGGACAGCCGGTCAATCAGCCCCAGCATTTT.

In this sample, this clonotype turned up a few times. The chain employs TRBV6-5 and TRBJ2-1; the match to TRBD2 covers 7 bases. The CDR3 has 15 residues. Germline loops: CDR1 MNHEY, CDR2 SVGAGI. J gave up 0 bases and V 7 bases, and 6 bases lay outside the gene matches. CDR3 sequence (DNA): TGTGCCAGCACTCCCCGGGGGGTCTCCTACAATGAGCAGTTCTTC. Translation: CASTPRGVSYNEQFF.

The CDR3: CASSLVGASQPQHF. The DNA for the CDR3 is TGTGCCAGCAGCTTAGTGGGGGCGTCTCAGCCCCAGCATTTT. This sequence joins TRBV7-9 and TRBJ1-5; tentative D call: TRBD1 (6 bases). Trimming shortened V by 1 base and J by 6 bases, and 10 bases separated the two germline ends. This CDR3 has 14 amino acids. Germline loops: CDR1 SEHNR, CDR2 FQNEAQ (reference sequence).

This clonotype was detected a few times. J is TRBJ2-1 and V is TRBV4-1; weak D call: TRBD1 (5 bases). The length of the CDR3 is 16 residues. Germline-derived CDR1 and CDR2 are MGHRA and YSYEKL. Trimming shortened V by 1 base and J by 3 bases, and 13 bases separated the two germline ends. The chain's CDR3 is CASSQVFRRGYNEQFF. CDR3 sequence (DNA): TGCGCCAGCAGCCAAGTCTTTAGAAGGGGCTACAATGAGCAGTTCTTC.

This clonotype was picked up a small number of times. The rearrangement joins TRBV21-1 to TRBJ2-7; TRBD1 is the table's D call, not checked against the DNA. TRBV21-1 is termed a pseudogene. This CDR3 comprises 17 residues. Here the CDR3 reads CASSKSTGTGSTYEQYV. The CDR3 DNA reads TGTGCCAGCAGCAAGTCAACGGGGACAGGGTCTACCTACGAGCAGTACGTC.